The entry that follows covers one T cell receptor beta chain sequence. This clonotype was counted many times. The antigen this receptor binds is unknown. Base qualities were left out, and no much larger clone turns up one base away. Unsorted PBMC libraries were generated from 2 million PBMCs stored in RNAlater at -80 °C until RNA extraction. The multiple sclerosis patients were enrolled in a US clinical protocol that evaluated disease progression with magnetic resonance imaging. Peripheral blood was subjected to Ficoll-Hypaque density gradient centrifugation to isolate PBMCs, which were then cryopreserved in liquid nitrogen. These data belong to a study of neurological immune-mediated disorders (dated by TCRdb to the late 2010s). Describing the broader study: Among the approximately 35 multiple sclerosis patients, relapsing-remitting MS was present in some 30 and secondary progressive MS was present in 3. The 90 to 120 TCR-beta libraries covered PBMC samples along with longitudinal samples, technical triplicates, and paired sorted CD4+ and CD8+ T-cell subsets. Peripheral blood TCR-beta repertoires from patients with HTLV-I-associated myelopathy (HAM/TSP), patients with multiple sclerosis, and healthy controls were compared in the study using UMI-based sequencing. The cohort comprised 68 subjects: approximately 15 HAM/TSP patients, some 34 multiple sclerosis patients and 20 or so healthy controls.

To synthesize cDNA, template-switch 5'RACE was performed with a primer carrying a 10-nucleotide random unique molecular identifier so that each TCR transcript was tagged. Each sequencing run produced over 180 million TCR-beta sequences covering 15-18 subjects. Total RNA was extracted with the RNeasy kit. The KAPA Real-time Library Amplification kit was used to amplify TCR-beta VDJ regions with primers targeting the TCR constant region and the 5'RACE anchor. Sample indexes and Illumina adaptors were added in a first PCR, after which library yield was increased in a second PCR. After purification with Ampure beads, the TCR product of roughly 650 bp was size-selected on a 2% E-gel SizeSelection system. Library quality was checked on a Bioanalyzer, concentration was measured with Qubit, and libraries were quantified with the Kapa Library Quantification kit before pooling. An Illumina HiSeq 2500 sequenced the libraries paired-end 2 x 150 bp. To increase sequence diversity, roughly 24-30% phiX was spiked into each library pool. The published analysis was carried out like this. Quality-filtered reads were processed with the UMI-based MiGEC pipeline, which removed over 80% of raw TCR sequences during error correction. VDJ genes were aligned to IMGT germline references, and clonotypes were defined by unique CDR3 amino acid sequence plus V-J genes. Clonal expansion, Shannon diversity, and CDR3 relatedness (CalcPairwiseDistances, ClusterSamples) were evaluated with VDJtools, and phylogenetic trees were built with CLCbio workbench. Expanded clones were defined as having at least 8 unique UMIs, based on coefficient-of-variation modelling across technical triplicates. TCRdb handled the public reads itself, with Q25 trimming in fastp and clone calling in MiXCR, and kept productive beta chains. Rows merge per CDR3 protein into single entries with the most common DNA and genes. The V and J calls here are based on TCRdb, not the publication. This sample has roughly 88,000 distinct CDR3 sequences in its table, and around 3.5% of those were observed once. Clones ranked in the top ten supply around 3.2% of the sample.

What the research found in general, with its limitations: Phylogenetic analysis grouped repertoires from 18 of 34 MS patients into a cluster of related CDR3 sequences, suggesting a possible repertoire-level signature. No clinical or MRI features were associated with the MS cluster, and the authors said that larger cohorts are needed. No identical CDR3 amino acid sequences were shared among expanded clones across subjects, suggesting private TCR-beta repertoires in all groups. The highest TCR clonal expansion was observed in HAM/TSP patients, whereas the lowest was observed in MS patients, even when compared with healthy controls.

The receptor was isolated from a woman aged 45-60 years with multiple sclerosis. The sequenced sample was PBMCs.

The CDR3 is CASSVGGLTAKNIQYF. The DNA sequence reads TGTGCCAGCAGCGTAGGGGGACTAACAGCCAAAAACATTCAGTACTTC. The chain was built from TRBV9 and TRBJ2-4; a stretch of 7 junction bases matches TRBD2. Including the terminal cysteine and phenylalanine, the CDR3 comprises 16 residues. Only the CDR3 DNA stays, 48 bases, in frame from base 1. Relative to germline, V is missing 0 bases and J is missing 0 bases, with 3 bases of the junction outside any gene match. CDR1 and CDR2 are read off the germline V gene as SGDLS and YYNGEE.